This T cell receptor (beta chain) was sequenced in a study of regulatory T cells in long-lasting Graves disease. For the study at large: Graves' patients (newly diagnosed) had been on antithyroid drugs under 3 months. Overall study findings and caveats: The study found TRBV28, TRBJ1-2 and TRBJ2-5 favored in persistent disease. Shared public clonotypes totalled around 2,900 in persistent patients, compared with about 990 in new patients.

Both iRepertoire HTBI primers and Arm-PCR of CDR3 regions were used to build the TCR beta libraries. TCRdb re-derived calls from the multiplex PCR reads in MiXCR, one entry per CDR3 protein. This table holds more than 300,000 distinct CDR3 sequences, 15% to 19% found once. The length of the CDR3 is 15 residues. V was clipped by 0 bases and J by 6 bases; unmatched bases: 5. Germline V CDR1 and CDR2: MNHEY, SMNVEV (reference sequence). As for time point: newly diagnosed GD, antithyroid drugs for less than 3 months. RNA from PBMCs was the source of the TCR library. Into tubes containing EDTA, about 9 milliliters of peripheral blood were drawn. This clonotype was counted at least ten times. What it binds is not known.

This rearrangement joins TRBV27 to TRBJ1-2, with TRBD1 identical over 9 bases. The receptor was isolated from a female donor with Graves disease. The material was peripheral blood mononuclear cells (PBMCs), obtained at new diagnosis, from a patient treated with antithyroid drugs. The CDR3 here is CASSLSMTGGDGYTF. For the CDR3, the DNA is TGTGCCAGCAGTTTATCGATGACAGGGGGAGATGGCTACACCTTC.